A single sample is the source of the 23 T cell receptor beta chains below, sequenced in a study of T cell responses to AZD1222 COVID-19 vaccine. This table comes from immunoSEQ multiplex PCR, and its TCRdb copy is limited to in-frame clones, with some not included. The top ten hold less than 6.5% of the sample, which has approximately 100,000 clones, about 90% seen once. The material sequenced was peripheral blood, taken on day 0 of AZD1222 vaccination. These receptors all stem from an adult in good health.

This chain uses TRBV2 with TRBJ2-7; the match to TRBD2 covers 7 bases. The CDR3 totals 13 residues. V shed 4 bases, J shed 0 bases, and the junction held 0 bases outside the gene matches. Germline loops: CDR1 SNHLY, CDR2 FYNNEI. The DNA for the CDR3 is TGTGCCAGCAGTGGCGGGAGCTCCTACGAGCAGTACTTC. Translation gives CASSGGSSYEQYF.

J is TRBJ1-2 and V is TRBV5-6; D is perhaps TRBD1 (5 bases). The ends were cut back, 0 bases at V and 7 bases at J, with 13 bases in the middle. This CDR3 comprises 14 residues. Germline V CDR1 and CDR2: SGHDT, YYEEEE. The CDR3 sequence: CASSLGGSYSGYTF. The CDR3 DNA follows: TGTGCCAGCAGCTTGGGGGGGTCTTATTCTGGCTACACCTTC.

The chain combines TRBV6-5 with TRBJ2-5; 7 nucleotides line up with TRBD1. Germline V gives CDR1 MNHEY, CDR2 SVGAGI. CDR3 size: 15 residues. V was clipped by 0 bases and J by 1 base; unmatched bases: 2. This chain's CDR3 is CASSYSGQFQETQYF. The CDR3 DNA sequence: TGTGCCAGCAGTTACTCGGGACAGTTCCAAGAGACCCAGTACTTC.

CDR3 sequence: CASRGGRLGEQYF. CDR3 sequence (DNA): TGTGCCAGCAGGGGGGGGCGGCTTGGCGAGCAGTACTTC. V gene TRBV5-4 combines with J gene TRBJ2-7; a weak D match, TRBD2 (7 bases). The CDR3 has 13 residues. The germline V gene has CDR1 SGHNT and CDR2 YYREEE (reference sequence). Trimming stripped 5 bases from V and 6 bases from J, with 15 bases between.

V gene TRBV29-1 combines with J gene TRBJ1-2; 11 bases are shared with TRBD1. Trimming cost V 7 bases and J 5 bases; bases outside gene matches: 12. Germline V lookup: CDR1 SQVTM, CDR2 ANQGSEA. The CDR3 runs to 15 residues. The CDR3: CSAAIGGQGGYGYTF. The CDR3 DNA reads TGCAGCGCAGCGATCGGGGGACAGGGGGGATATGGCTACACCTTC.

The V call is TRBV27, the J call TRBJ2-3; TRBD1 might be the D (6 bases). From germline, CDR1 is MNHEY and CDR2 SMNVEV (reference sequence). Between the trimmed V and J ends, which lost 4 bases and 0 bases, there was a span of 11 bases. There are 15 residues in the CDR3. This chain's CDR3 is CASSSGTYSTDTQYF. Here the CDR3 DNA reads TGTGCCAGCAGTTCCGGGACATACAGCACAGATACGCAGTATTTT.

The chain is built from TRBV18 and TRBJ2-7, with a possible D match to TRBD1 (7 bases). The CDR3 has 17 residues. The germline CDR1 and CDR2 sequences are KGHSH and LQKENI. Trimming took off 3 bases at V and 2 bases at J, with 20 bases between the two ends. This chain's CDR3 is CASSPLTGGGPPYEQYF. In DNA form, the CDR3 reads TGTGCCAGCTCACCCCTAACTGGAGGGGGCCCCCCCTACGAGCAGTACTTC.

The chain is built from TRBV16 and TRBJ1-1; 11 bases map to TRBD1. Germline assignment: CDR1 KGHSY and CDR2 FQNENV. The CDR3 consists of 15 residues. The trim removed 7 bases at V and 3 bases at J, leaving 7 bases unmatched. In DNA, the CDR3 is TGTGCCAGCACCCAGGGGGACAGGGGGGACACTGAAGCTTTCTTT. It yields the protein CASTQGDRGDTEAFF.

This chain joins TRBV28 and TRBJ2-7; D perhaps matches TRBD1 (5 bases). V lost 3 bases and J 3 bases, leaving 15 bases between the germline ends. Germline assignment: CDR1 MDHEN and CDR2 SYDVKM. The CDR3 spans 15 residues. CDR3 nucleotides: TGTGCCAGCAGTTTGCAATTATCAGGGTTCTACGAGCAGTACTTC. This encodes CASSLQLSGFYEQYF.

The chain links TRBV28 to TRBJ2-2; 8 nucleotides line up with TRBD1. CDR1 is MDHEN, CDR2 SYDVKM, per germline. Losses at the gene ends were 5 bases for V and 6 bases for J; bases not matched to a gene: 8. The CDR3 runs 15 residues. CDR3: CASSGAQGAAGELFF. DNA of the CDR3: TGTGCCAGCAGTGGCGCCCAGGGGGCCGCCGGGGAGCTGTTTTTT.

For the CDR3, the DNA is TGTGCCAGCTCACCTGGACTAGCGGGAGGGCCCTTTGCCGGGGAGCTGTTTTTT. Amino acids: CASSPGLAGGPFAGELFF. This rearrangement joins TRBV18 to TRBJ2-2, with TRBD2 identical over 15 bases. The junction had 8 bases not matched to a gene; V was cut back by 3 bases and J by 6 bases. The germline V gene has CDR1 KGHSH and CDR2 LQKENI. The CDR3 has 18 amino acids.

The chain has TRBV28 and TRBJ2-6; 11 nucleotides line up with TRBD2. Germline-derived CDR1 and CDR2 are MDHEN and SYDVKM. V gave up 2 bases and J gave up 2 bases; unmatched junction bases: 23. This CDR3 contains 24 residues. The CDR3 DNA reads TGTGCCAGCAGTTTAGGCGGGGATGGGTTTTCTAGCGGGAGGCTAGACGCTGGGGCCAACGTCCTGACTTTC. It specifies CASSLGGDGFSSGRLDAGANVLTF.

The genes are TRBV7-6 and TRBJ2-7; 9 nucleotides agree with TRBD1. CDR3 length: 15 amino acids. The germline gives CDR1 SGHVS, CDR2 FNYEAQ. J was trimmed by 0 bases and V by 4 bases; bases with no gene match: 4. In DNA form, the CDR3 reads TGTGCCAGCAGCTCGACAGGGGGTAGCTCCTACGAGCAGTACTTC. Its protein product is CASSSTGGSSYEQYF.

The chain uses TRBV24-1 and TRBJ2-5; D gene uncertain. This CDR3 has 15 amino acids. The ends were cut back, 6 bases at V and 5 bases at J, with 18 bases in the middle. The germline V gene encodes CDR1 KGHDR and CDR2 SFDVKD. The CDR3 nucleotides are TGTGCCACCAGTACACCCACCCAGCCGGCGGAGACCCAGTACTTC. Translation: CATSTPTQPAETQYF.

The V and J genes are TRBV9 and TRBJ1-1, with D hard to call. The CDR3 has 14 amino acids. V lost 0 bases and J 8 bases, leaving 14 bases between the germline ends. Germline V lookup: CDR1 SGDLS, CDR2 YYNGEE. The CDR3 DNA is TGTGCCAGCAGCGTAGGCGGATTGGGTGCCGAAGCTTTCTTT. Protein: CASSVGGLGAEAFF.

The chain links TRBV13 to TRBJ2-7; D not resolved. The length of the CDR3 is 14 residues. CDR1 and CDR2 from the germline V gene are PRHDT and FYEKMQ (reference sequence). V was trimmed by 6 bases and J by 0 bases, leaving 12 bases between them. Here the CDR3 DNA reads TGTGCCAGCAGTTCCGGGTCGAGCTCCTACGAGCAGTACTTC. Its translation: CASSSGSSSYEQYF.

The J gene is TRBJ2-7, the V gene TRBV21-1; no DNA check was done on the table's D call, TRBD2. TRBV21-1 is flagged as a pseudogene. The CDR3 is made up of 20 amino acids. Here the CDR3 DNA reads TGTGCCAGCAGCAAAAAGAGGAAGGAAACTAGCGGGAGGGCCCCTTACGAGCAGTACTTC. Its translation: CASSKKRKETSGRAPYEQYF.

The chain combines TRBV10-1 with TRBJ1-4; TRBD1 matches at 8 bases. The CDR3 extends over 14 amino acids. V gave up 6 bases and J gave up 8 bases; unmatched junction bases: 8. The germline CDR1 and CDR2 sequences are WNHNN and SYGVQD (reference sequence). The CDR3 DNA sequence: TGCGCCAGCAGCGATGGGACAGGTCGAGAAAAACTGTTTTTT. It yields the protein CASSDGTGREKLFF.

The V and J genes are TRBV5-5 and TRBJ2-3, with D tentatively TRBD1 (5 bases). Per the germline V gene, CDR1 is SGHKS and CDR2 is YYEKEE (reference sequence). Between the trimmed V and J ends, which lost 0 bases and 9 bases, there was a span of 14 bases. CDR3 length: 14 residues. The CDR3 sequence: CASSLGGRGDTQYF. The DNA of the CDR3 is TGTGCCAGCAGCTTGGGGGGTAGGGGTGACACGCAGTATTTT.

The chain links TRBV3-1 (or the pseudogene TRBV3-2) to TRBJ2-4; D may be TRBD1 (6 bases). This CDR3 contains 17 residues. Trimming left V 1 base short and J 0 bases short, with 13 bases between. From germline, CDR1 is LGHDT and CDR2 YNNKEL (reference sequence). The CDR3 sequence is CASSQGRGMLAKNIQYF. The CDR3 DNA follows: TGTGCCAGCAGCCAAGGCAGGGGTATGCTAGCCAAAAACATTCAGTACTTC.

The V and J genes are TRBV4-3 and TRBJ2-1, with D possibly being TRBD1 or TRBD2 (5 bases each). The V gene lost 0 bases and the J gene lost 2 bases, with 11 bases spanning the gap. Germline V gives CDR1 LGHNA, CDR2 YSLEER. The CDR3 is 16 amino acids. DNA for the CDR3: TGCGCCAGCAGCCAAGAGGGACGGAAAGCCTACAATGAGCAGTTCTTC. This translates into CASSQEGRKAYNEQFF.

This clone occurred once. The chain couples TRBV28 to TRBJ2-7; D assignment may be TRBD1 or TRBD2 (6 bases each). The germline CDR1 and CDR2 sequences are MDHEN and SYDVKM. Trimming shortened V by 2 bases and J by 4 bases, and 12 bases separated the two germline ends. The CDR3 loop spans 14 amino acids. The CDR3 spells CASSLGGTTYEQYF. For the CDR3, the DNA is TGTGCCAGCAGTTTAGGGGGGACAACTTACGAGCAGTACTTC.

The V and J genes are TRBV9 and TRBJ2-2; D gene unclear. The CDR3 loop spans 15 amino acids. Trimming removed 0 bases at V and 5 bases at J, with 11 bases between. CDR1 SGDLS and CDR2 YYNGEE come from the germline V gene. CDR3 residues: CASSVDGPPTGELFF. The CDR3 coding sequence is TGTGCCAGCAGCGTAGATGGGCCTCCTACCGGGGAGCTGTTTTTT. Full variable domain (remainder filled in from reference TRBV9 and TRBJ2-2): DSGVTQTPKHLITATGQRVTLRCSPRSGDLSVYWYQQSLDQGLQFLIQYYNGEERAKGNILERFSAQQFPDLHSELNLSSLELGDSALYFCASSVDGPPTGELFFGEGSRLTVL.